The 7 T cell receptor beta chains below come from one sample, sequenced in a study of cytomegalovirus exposure and HLA in healthy donors. Libraries were prepared by immunoSEQ multiplex PCR; TCRdb keeps only in-frame clonotypes and omits some of them. The table shows more than 95,000 clones, with roughly 89% occurring only once. The sequenced material came from PBMCs. These receptors were collected from a woman in her late teens or twenties in good health and CMV-seronegative.

The rearrangement joins TRBV6-1 to TRBJ2-1, with 10 bases matching TRBD2. There are 14 residues in the CDR3. After removal of 4 bases from V and 8 bases from J, the junction contained 5 bases not matched to a gene. Germline values: CDR1 MNHNS, CDR2 SASEGT. Here the CDR3 reads CASSASGSLDEQFF. The CDR3 region has the DNA TGTGCCAGCAGTGCTAGCGGGAGTCTCGATGAGCAGTTCTTC.

The chain couples TRBV9 to TRBJ2-1; D is uncertain. The V and J ends lost 4 bases and 5 bases respectively, with 19 bases between them. Per germline, CDR1 SGDLS and CDR2 YYNGEE. The CDR3 extends over 16 amino acids. The CDR3 region is CASSPIRVSNHNEQFF. For the CDR3, the DNA is TGTGCCAGCAGCCCTATCCGGGTGTCCAACCACAATGAGCAGTTCTTC. Full variable domain (remainder filled in from reference TRBV9 and TRBJ2-1): DSGVTQTPKHLITATGQRVTLRCSPRSGDLSVYWYQQSLDQGLQFLIQYYNGEERAKGNILERFSAQQFPDLHSELNLSSLELGDSALYFCASSPIRVSNHNEQFFGPGTRLTVL.

J is TRBJ2-1 and V is TRBV7-9; 7 nucleotides match TRBD2. CDR1 and CDR2 (germline): SEHNR, FQNEAQ (reference sequence). J was trimmed by 5 bases and V by 5 bases; bases with no gene match: 21. The length of the CDR3 is 19 residues. In DNA, the CDR3 is TGTGCCAGCAGCGCCGGACTAGGTCCTCGATACGACCTGAACAATGAGCAGTTCTTC. Its protein is CASSAGLGPRYDLNNEQFF.

The gene calls are TRBV30 and TRBJ2-2; D unresolved. CDR3 length equals 15 residues. Between the trimmed V and J ends, which lost 1 base and 0 bases, there was a span of 9 bases. Germline values: CDR1 GTSNPN, CDR2 SVGIG (reference sequence). CDR3 region: CAWSGLIANTGELFF. The CDR3 bases are TGTGCCTGGAGTGGCCTTATAGCGAACACCGGGGAGCTGTTTTTT.

This rearrangement joins TRBV11-1 to TRBJ2-7; no clear D gene. This CDR3 has 11 residues. The germline V gene encodes CDR1 SGHAT and CDR2 FQDESV (reference sequence). Trimming left V 0 bases short and J 7 bases short, with 4 bases between. The CDR3, as DNA: TGTGCCAGCAGCTTAGCCTTTGAGCAGTACTTC. This sequence encodes CASSLAFEQYF.

The chain uses TRBV7-9 and TRBJ2-1; 7 bases line up with TRBD1. Germline values: CDR1 SEHNR, CDR2 FQNEAQ (reference sequence). V shed 5 bases, J shed 4 bases, and the junction held 5 bases outside the gene matches. CDR3 length: 14 amino acids. The CDR3 coding sequence is TGTGCCAGCAGCCAACAACAGGGGTACAATGAGCAGTTCTTC. Translation gives CASSQQQGYNEQFF. Filled out from reference TRBV7-9 and TRBJ2-1, the complete variable domain reads DTGVSQNPRHKITKRGQNVTFRCDPISEHNRLYWYRQTLGQGPEFLTYFQNEAQLEKSRLLSDRFSAERPKGSFSTLEIQRTEQGDSAMYLCASSQQQGYNEQFFGPGTRLTVL.

The chain joins TRBV28 to TRBJ1-5, with D perhaps matching TRBD1 (6 bases). In germline, CDR1 is MDHEN, CDR2 SYDVKM. Trimming pared 5 bases from V and 5 bases from J, leaving 16 bases between. This CDR3 region has 15 residues. CDR3 coding DNA: TGTGCCAGCAGTATCGGGGGGGGCGCGTATCAGCCCCAGCATTTT. Translated, it gives CASSIGGGAYQPQHF.